This T cell receptor (beta chain) is drawn from a study of blood T cell repertoires in COVID-19. Study as a whole: Sites in the United States, Italy and Spain provided acute and convalescent COVID-19 samples. PBMCs, B-cell-depleted T cells, or T cells were the source of the cDNA or gDNA that made up the material.

Original processing notes: Estimation of nucleated cell counts relied on the amplification of reference gene primers. TCRdb's table, derived via immunoSEQ multiplex PCR, lists solely in-frame clones and lacks some. V and J calls and clone size are copied from that table; D and trimming were computed from the DNA. The data contain some 250,000 clones, 75% to 90% of them singletons. The CDR3 totals 13 residues. The germline V and J ends were trimmed by 6 bases and 4 bases, with 11 bases remaining between them. Per the germline V gene, CDR1 is KGHDR and CDR2 is SFDVKD. The sequence was obtained from a young man who had recovered from COVID-19. The chain links TRBV24-1 to TRBJ1-2; D call uncertain. Material: peripheral blood. The CDR3: CATSRGGFYGYTF. CDR3 nucleotide sequence: TGTGCCACCAGTAGAGGAGGGTTCTATGGCTACACCTTC.